This T cell receptor (beta chain) was found in a study of blood T cell repertoires in COVID-19. Across the study: The analysed material was cDNA or gDNA that came from T cells, B-cell-depleted T cells, or PBMCs.

Participants were aged about 18 to 100 years from approximately 25 US areas. Per the study methods: How many nucleated cells were present was estimated from reference gene primer amplification. Clones were sequenced by immunoSEQ multiplex PCR, and TCRdb holds only the in-frame ones, with some missing. The V and J calls and clone size were taken over from that table, and D and trimming were inferred from the DNA. The sample holds 200,000 to 250,000 clones, over 80% seen once. This CDR3 has 12 amino acids. V lost 5 bases to trimming and J lost 7 bases; unmatched junction nucleotides: 3. From germline, CDR1 is SGHNT and CDR2 YENEEA.

This receptor was taken from a man aged 45-60 years who had been exposed to COVID-19. V and J are TRBV11-3 and TRBJ2-7; the match to TRBD1 covers 9 bases. Sequenced sample: PBMCs or T cells enriched from blood (not recorded which). CDR3 in DNA: TGTGCCAGCAGCGGGGACAGGGTTGAGCAGTACGTC. Amino acids: CASSGDRVEQYV.